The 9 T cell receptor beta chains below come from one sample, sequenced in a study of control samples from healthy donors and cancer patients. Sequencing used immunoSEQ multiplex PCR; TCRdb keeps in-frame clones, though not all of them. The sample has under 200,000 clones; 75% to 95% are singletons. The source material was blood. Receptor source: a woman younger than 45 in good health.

The CDR3 protein is CASSLGDRPTNEKLFF. CDR3 in DNA: TGTGCCAGCAGCTTAGGGGACAGGCCAACTAATGAAAAACTGTTTTTT. This rearrangement joins TRBV7-9 to TRBJ1-4, with 8 bases aligning to TRBD1. The junction had 1 base not matched to a gene; V was cut back by 1 base and J by 0 bases. The CDR3 covers 16 residues. Germline CDR1 is SEHNR and CDR2 is FQNEAQ (reference sequence).

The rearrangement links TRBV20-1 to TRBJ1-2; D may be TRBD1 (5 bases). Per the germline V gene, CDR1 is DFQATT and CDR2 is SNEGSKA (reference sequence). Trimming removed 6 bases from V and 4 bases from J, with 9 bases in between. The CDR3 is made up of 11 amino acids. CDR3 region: CSARGTYGYTF. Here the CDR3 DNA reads TGCAGTGCGAGGGGTACCTATGGCTACACCTTC.

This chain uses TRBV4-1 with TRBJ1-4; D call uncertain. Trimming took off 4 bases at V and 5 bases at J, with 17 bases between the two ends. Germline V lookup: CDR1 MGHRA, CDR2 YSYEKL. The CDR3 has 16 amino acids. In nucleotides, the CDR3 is TGCGCCAGCAGCCCCGGACCCGGGCCCCGAAATGAAAAACTGTTTTTT. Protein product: CASSPGPGPRNEKLFF.

CDR3 sequence: CASSLAAQGAGSGANVLTF. DNA for the CDR3: TGTGCCAGCAGCTTAGCGGCCCAGGGGGCGGGCTCTGGGGCCAACGTCCTGACTTTC. This chain uses TRBV7-9 with TRBJ2-6, with TRBD1 identical over 8 bases. CDR3 length: 19 residues. CDR1 is SEHNR, CDR2 FQNEAQ, per germline (reference sequence). V lost 0 bases, J lost 0 bases, and 7 bases stayed unmatched.

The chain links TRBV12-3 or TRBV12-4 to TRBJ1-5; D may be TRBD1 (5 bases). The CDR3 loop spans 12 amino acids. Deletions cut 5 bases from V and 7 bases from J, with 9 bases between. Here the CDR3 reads CASSTQVQPQHF. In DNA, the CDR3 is TGTGCCAGCAGTACACAGGTACAGCCCCAGCATTTT.

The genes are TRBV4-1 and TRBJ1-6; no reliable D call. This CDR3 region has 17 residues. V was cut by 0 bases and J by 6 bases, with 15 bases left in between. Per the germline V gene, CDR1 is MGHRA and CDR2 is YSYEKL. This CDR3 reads CASSQEPRPNPNSPLHF. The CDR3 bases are TGCGCCAGCAGCCAAGAACCCAGACCGAACCCTAATTCACCCCTCCACTTT.

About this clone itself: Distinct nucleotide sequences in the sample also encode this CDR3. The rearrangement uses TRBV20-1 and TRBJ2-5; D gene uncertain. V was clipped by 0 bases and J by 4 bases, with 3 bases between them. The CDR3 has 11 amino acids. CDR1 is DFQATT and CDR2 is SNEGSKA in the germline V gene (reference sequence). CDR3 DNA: TGCAGTGCTAGAGACAGAGAGACCCAGTACTTC. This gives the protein CSARDRETQYF.

CDR3 coding DNA: TGTGCCATCACTGGGGAGGAGTCCTACGAGCAGTACTTC. Its protein is CAITGEESYEQYF. The chain combines TRBV10-3 with TRBJ2-7, with a tentative D call TRBD2 (6 bases). The V gene's germline CDR1 is ENHRY and CDR2 SYGVKD. The CDR3 runs 13 residues. Between the trimmed V and J ends, which lost 7 bases and 1 base, there was a span of 11 bases.

The DNA of the CDR3 is TGTGCCAGCAGGAACAGGGTAGGTAACTATGGCTACACCTTC. The encoded protein is CASRNRVGNYGYTF. The chain has TRBV6-5 and TRBJ1-2, with D possibly being TRBD1 (6 bases). The V and J ends lost 6 bases and 1 base respectively, with 12 bases between them. From germline, CDR1 is MNHEY and CDR2 SVGAGI. The CDR3 extends over 14 amino acids.